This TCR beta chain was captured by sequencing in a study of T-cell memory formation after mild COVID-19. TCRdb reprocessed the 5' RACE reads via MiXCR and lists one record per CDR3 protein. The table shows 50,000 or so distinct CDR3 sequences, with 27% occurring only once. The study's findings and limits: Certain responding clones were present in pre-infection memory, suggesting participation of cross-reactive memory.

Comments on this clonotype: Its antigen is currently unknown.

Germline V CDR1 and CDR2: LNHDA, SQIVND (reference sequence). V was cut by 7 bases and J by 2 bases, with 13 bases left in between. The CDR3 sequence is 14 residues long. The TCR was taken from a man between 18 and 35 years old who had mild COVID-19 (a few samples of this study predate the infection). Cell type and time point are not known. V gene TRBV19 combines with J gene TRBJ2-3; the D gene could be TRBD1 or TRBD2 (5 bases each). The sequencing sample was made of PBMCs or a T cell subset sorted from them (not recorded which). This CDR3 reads CASKGDSFTDTQYF. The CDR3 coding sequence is TGTGCCAGTAAGGGAGACAGCTTCACAGATACGCAGTATTTT.